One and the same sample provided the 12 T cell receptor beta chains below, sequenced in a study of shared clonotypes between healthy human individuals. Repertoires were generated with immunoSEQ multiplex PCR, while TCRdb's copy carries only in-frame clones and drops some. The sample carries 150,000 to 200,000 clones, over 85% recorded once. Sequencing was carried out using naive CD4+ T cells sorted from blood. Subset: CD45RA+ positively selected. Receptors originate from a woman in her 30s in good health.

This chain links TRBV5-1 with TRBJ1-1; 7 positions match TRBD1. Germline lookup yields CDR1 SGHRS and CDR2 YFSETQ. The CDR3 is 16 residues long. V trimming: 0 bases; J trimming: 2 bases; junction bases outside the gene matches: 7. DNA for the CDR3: TGCGCCAGCAGCTTGGTCCCCGGGACAGCCAACACTGAAGCTTTCTTT. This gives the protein CASSLVPGTANTEAFF.

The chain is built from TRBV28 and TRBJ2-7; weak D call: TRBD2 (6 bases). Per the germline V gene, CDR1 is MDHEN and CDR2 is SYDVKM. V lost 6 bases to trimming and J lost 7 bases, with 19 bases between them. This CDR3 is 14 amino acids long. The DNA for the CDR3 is TGTGCCAGCAGCTCGTCACGGAGGAGGGGAGAGCAGTACTTC. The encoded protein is CASSSSRRRGEQYF. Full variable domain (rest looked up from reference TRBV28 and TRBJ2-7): DVKVTQSSRYLVKRTGEKVFLECVQDMDHENMFWYRQDPGLGLRLIYFSYDVKMKEKGDIPEGYSVSREKKERFSLILESASTNQTSMYLCASSSSRRRGEQYFGPGTRLTVT.

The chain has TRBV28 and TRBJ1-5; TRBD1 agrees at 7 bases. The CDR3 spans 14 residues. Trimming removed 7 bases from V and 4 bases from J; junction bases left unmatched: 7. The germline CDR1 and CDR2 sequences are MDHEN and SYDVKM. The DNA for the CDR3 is TGTGCCAGCAAGAGAGACAGGGTGAATCAGCCCCAGCATTTT. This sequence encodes CASKRDRVNQPQHF.

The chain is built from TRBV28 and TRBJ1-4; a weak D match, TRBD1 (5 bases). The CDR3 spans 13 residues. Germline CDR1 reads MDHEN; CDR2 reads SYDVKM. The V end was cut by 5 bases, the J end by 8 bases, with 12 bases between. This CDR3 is CASSQAGKEKLFF. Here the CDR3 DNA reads TGTGCCAGCAGTCAGGCAGGGAAGGAAAAACTGTTTTTT.

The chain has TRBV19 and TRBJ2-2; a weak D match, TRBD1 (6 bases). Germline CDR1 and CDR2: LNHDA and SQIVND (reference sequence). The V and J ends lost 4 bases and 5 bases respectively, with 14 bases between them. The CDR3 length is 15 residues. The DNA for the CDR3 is TGTGCCAGTAGTAACCAGGGACACGCAACCGGGGAGCTGTTTTTT. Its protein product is CASSNQGHATGELFF.

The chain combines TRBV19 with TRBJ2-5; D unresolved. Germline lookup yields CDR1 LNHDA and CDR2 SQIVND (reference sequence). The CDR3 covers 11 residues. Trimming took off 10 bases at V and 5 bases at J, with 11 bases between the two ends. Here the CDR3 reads CATLGAETQYF. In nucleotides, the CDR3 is TGTGCCACTCTAGGTGCGGAGACCCAGTACTTC.

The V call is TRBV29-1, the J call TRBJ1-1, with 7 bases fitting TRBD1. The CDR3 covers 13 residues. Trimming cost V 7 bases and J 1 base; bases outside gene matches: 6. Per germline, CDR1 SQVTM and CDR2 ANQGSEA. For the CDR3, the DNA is TGCAGCGGATACAGGGGAAGGAACACTGAAGCTTTCTTT. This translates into CSGYRGRNTEAFF.

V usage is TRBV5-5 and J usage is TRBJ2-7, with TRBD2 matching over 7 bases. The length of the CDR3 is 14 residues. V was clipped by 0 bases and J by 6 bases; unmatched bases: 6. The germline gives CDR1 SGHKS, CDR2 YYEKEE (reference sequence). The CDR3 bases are TGTGCCAGCAGCTTGGCACGGGAGGATGCCGAGCAGTACTTC. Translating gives CASSLAREDAEQYF.

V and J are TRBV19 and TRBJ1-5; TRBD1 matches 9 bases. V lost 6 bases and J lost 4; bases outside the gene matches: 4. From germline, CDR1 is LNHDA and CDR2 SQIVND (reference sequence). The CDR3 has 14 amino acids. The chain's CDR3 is CASRGTGRNQPQHF. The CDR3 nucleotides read TGTGCCAGTAGGGGGACAGGGAGGAATCAGCCCCAGCATTTT.

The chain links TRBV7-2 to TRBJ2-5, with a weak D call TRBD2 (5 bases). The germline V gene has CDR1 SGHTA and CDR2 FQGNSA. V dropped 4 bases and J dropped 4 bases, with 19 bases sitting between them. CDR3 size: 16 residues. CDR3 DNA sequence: TGTGCCAGCAGCTCACATGTAGCGTCCCGGGGAGAGACCCAGTACTTC. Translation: CASSSHVASRGETQYF.

The CDR3 nucleotides are TGTGCAAGTCGCTTACTCGGATACGGGACAGGGCCAGGAAAACTGTTTTTT. This translates into CASRLLGYGTGPGKLFF. The chain recombines TRBV12-2 with TRBJ1-4; the table assigns TRBD1, which was not confirmed against the DNA. TRBV12-2 is given as a pseudogene. This CDR3 is 17 amino acids long.

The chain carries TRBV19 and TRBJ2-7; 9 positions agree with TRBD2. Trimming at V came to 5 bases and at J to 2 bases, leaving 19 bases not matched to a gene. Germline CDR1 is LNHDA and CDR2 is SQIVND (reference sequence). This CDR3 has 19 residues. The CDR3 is CASSLIPLREGGRAYEQYF. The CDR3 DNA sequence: TGTGCCAGTAGTCTAATACCCCTACGAGAGGGCGGGAGGGCCTACGAGCAGTACTTC.